A selection of T cell receptor beta chains follows, all from one sample in a study of breast tumors, draining lymph nodes, adjacent tissues. MiXCR, applied by TCRdb to the multiplex PCR reads, yields one record per CDR3 protein. The sample has about 130,000 distinct CDR3 sequences; approximately 22% are singletons. The sample taken for sequencing was axillary lymph node tissue. The source of these receptors is a female donor with breast cancer. Some clones in this sample may be carry-over from other donors' samples. Each CDR3 is given with its conserved first and last residue. A D gene is named only where the DNA matches it firmly. A clone size is listed for some rows: how often the clone was seen (once, few, many), or a class if it is expanded.

v_call: TRBV7-2; clone_size: .; d_call: TRBD2; j_call: TRBJ2-5; cdr3_aa: CASRFSGVGTQYF; cdr3_nt: TGTGCCAGCAGGTTCAGCGGGGTCGGGACCCAGTACTTC
v_call: TRBV5-1; clone_size: many; d_call: TRBD1; j_call: TRBJ1-4; cdr3_aa: CASGETGTVGEKLFF; cdr3_nt: TGCGCCAGCGGGGAGACCGGGACAGTCGGAGAAAAACTGTTTTTT
v_call: TRBV6-2/TRBV6-3; clone_size: .; d_call: .; j_call: TRBJ2-6; cdr3_aa: CASKPGAGANVLTF; cdr3_nt: TGTGCCAGCAAACCGGGAGCTGGGGCCAACGTCCTGACTTTC
v_call: TRBV12-3/TRBV12-4; clone_size: many; d_call: TRBD2; j_call: TRBJ2-5; cdr3_aa: CASSVAGVETQYF; cdr3_nt: TGTGCCAGCAGTGTAGCGGGAGTTGAGACCCAGTACTTC
v_call: TRBV11-2; clone_size: many; d_call: .; j_call: TRBJ2-5; cdr3_aa: CASSLYVLAGSGETQYF; cdr3_nt: TGTGCCAGCAGCTTATACGTTCTGGCGGGGAGTGGAGAGACCCAGTACTTC
v_call: TRBV5-6; clone_size: many; d_call: .; j_call: TRBJ2-6; cdr3_aa: CASSRITDSGANVLTF; cdr3_nt: TGTGCCAGCAGCCGGATAACTGACTCTGGGGCCAACGTCCTGACTTTC
v_call: TRBV5-1; clone_size: many; d_call: TRBD2; j_call: TRBJ2-7; cdr3_aa: CASTPTSGGSYEQYF; cdr3_nt: TGCGCCAGCACCCCGACTAGCGGGGGCTCCTACGAGCAGTACTTC
v_call: TRBV20-1; clone_size: many; d_call: .; j_call: TRBJ1-6; cdr3_aa: CSARVGDSPLHF; cdr3_nt: TGCAGTGCTAGAGTTGGAGATTCACCCCTCCACTTT
v_call: TRBV19; clone_size: many; d_call: .; j_call: TRBJ2-2; cdr3_aa: CASSSSGTFRSWELFF; cdr3_nt: TGTGCCAGTAGTTCCTCCGGGACATTTCGCTCTTGGGAGCTGTTTTTT
v_call: TRBV2; clone_size: many; d_call: TRBD2; j_call: TRBJ2-5; cdr3_aa: CASSQRLAAETQYF; cdr3_nt: TGTGCCAGCAGTCAAAGACTAGCGGCGGAGACCCAGTACTTC
v_call: TRBV11-2; clone_size: .; d_call: .; j_call: TRBJ2-2; cdr3_aa: CASRRPLGGYTGELFF; cdr3_nt: TGTGCCAGCAGGCGTCCTCTCGGGGGATACACCGGGGAGCTGTTTTTT
v_call: TRBV29-1; clone_size: many; d_call: TRBD2; j_call: TRBJ2-3; cdr3_aa: CSVGGGRATDTQYF; cdr3_nt: TGCAGCGTTGGAGGCGGGAGGGCCACAGATACGCAGTATTTT
v_call: TRBV24-1; clone_size: many; d_call: TRBD1; j_call: TRBJ1-4; cdr3_aa: CATSDPGTGSEKLFF; cdr3_nt: TGTGCCACCAGTGACCCCGGGACAGGGAGTGAAAAACTGTTTTTT
v_call: TRBV10-3; clone_size: many; d_call: TRBD2; j_call: TRBJ2-3; cdr3_aa: CAISEPGTSGATDTQYF; cdr3_nt: TGTGCCATCAGTGAGCCGGGGACTAGCGGAGCCACAGATACGCAGTATTTT
v_call: TRBV4-2; clone_size: many; d_call: TRBD2; j_call: TRBJ2-1; cdr3_aa: CASSQVGHGAGGGDEQFF; cdr3_nt: TGTGCCAGCAGCCAAGTTGGCCATGGGGCGGGAGGGGGGGATGAGCAGTTCTTC
v_call: TRBV20-1; clone_size: many; d_call: TRBD2; j_call: TRBJ2-1; cdr3_aa: CSARDPRGASGRTSKPYNEQFF; cdr3_nt: TGCAGTGCTAGAGATCCCCGGGGTGCTAGCGGGAGAACATCAAAACCATACAATGAGCAGTTCTTC
v_call: TRBV7-2; clone_size: many; d_call: .; j_call: TRBJ2-2; cdr3_aa: CASRPGRRTGELFF; cdr3_nt: TGTGCCAGCAGGCCTGGTAGAAGGACCGGGGAGCTGTTTTTT
v_call: TRBV11-1; clone_size: many; d_call: TRBD1; j_call: TRBJ2-3; cdr3_aa: CASSYRDRSTDTQYF; cdr3_nt: TGTGCCAGCAGCTACCGGGACAGGAGCACAGATACGCAGTATTTT
v_call: TRBV5-1; clone_size: many; d_call: TRBD2; j_call: TRBJ2-3; cdr3_aa: CASSFLSGRGTDTQYF; cdr3_nt: TGCGCCAGCAGCTTCTTAAGCGGGAGGGGCACAGATACGCAGTATTTT
v_call: TRBV24-1; clone_size: many; d_call: TRBD2; j_call: TRBJ2-2; cdr3_aa: CATSRGVAGNTGELFF; cdr3_nt: TGTGCCACCAGTCGTGGGGTAGCGGGGAACACCGGGGAGCTGTTTTTT
v_call: TRBV5-1; clone_size: many; d_call: TRBD2; j_call: TRBJ2-1; cdr3_aa: CASSLGDRDWRGNEQFF; cdr3_nt: TGCGCCAGCAGTTTGGGGGACCGGGACTGGCGGGGGAATGAGCAGTTCTTC
v_call: TRBV12-3/TRBV12-4; clone_size: many; d_call: .; j_call: TRBJ2-2; cdr3_aa: CASRSTGWVAGELFF; cdr3_nt: TGTGCCAGCAGATCCACAGGGTGGGTTGCCGGGGAGCTGTTTTTT
v_call: TRBV4-2; clone_size: many; d_call: TRBD2; j_call: TRBJ2-2; cdr3_aa: CASSQERRERGGELFF; cdr3_nt: TGTGCCAGCAGCCAAGAGCGGCGGGAGAGAGGCGGGGAGCTGTTTTTT
v_call: TRBV4-1; clone_size: many; d_call: TRBD1; j_call: TRBJ1-6; cdr3_aa: CASSHLDRDRGTPLHF; cdr3_nt: TGCGCCAGCAGCCACCTTGACAGGGACAGGGGTACACCCCTCCACTTT
v_call: TRBV5-1; clone_size: many; d_call: .; j_call: TRBJ2-7; cdr3_aa: CASSSGDPVSSYEQYF; cdr3_nt: TGCGCCAGCAGCTCCGGGGACCCGGTGAGCTCCTACGAGCAGTACTTC
v_call: TRBV7-2; clone_size: many; d_call: TRBD1; j_call: TRBJ2-1; cdr3_aa: CASSLSTGDEQFF; cdr3_nt: TGTGCCAGCAGCTTATCTACAGGGGATGAGCAGTTCTTC
v_call: TRBV7-2; clone_size: many; d_call: .; j_call: TRBJ2-3; cdr3_aa: CASSKVGGTDTQYF; cdr3_nt: TGTGCCAGCTCCAAGGTAGGGGGCACAGATACGCAGTATTTT
v_call: TRBV11-2; clone_size: few; d_call: TRBD2; j_call: TRBJ2-5; cdr3_aa: CASSPGLAGQTETQYF; cdr3_nt: TGTGCCAGCAGTCCGGGACTAGCGGGACAAACCGAGACCCAGTACTTC
v_call: TRBV10-3; clone_size: many; d_call: TRBD2; j_call: TRBJ2-1; cdr3_aa: CAISGGSSNEQFF; cdr3_nt: TGTGCCATCAGTGGCGGGAGCAGTAATGAGCAGTTCTTC
v_call: TRBV19; clone_size: many; d_call: .; j_call: TRBJ2-3; cdr3_aa: CASASDDADTQYF; cdr3_nt: TGTGCCAGCGCTAGTGACGACGCAGATACGCAGTATTTT
v_call: TRBV28; clone_size: many; d_call: TRBD1; j_call: TRBJ2-5; cdr3_aa: CASSRDRAPYQETQYF; cdr3_nt: TGTGCCAGCAGCCGTGACAGGGCCCCGTACCAAGAGACCCAGTACTTC
v_call: TRBV18; clone_size: .; d_call: .; j_call: TRBJ2-5; cdr3_aa: CASSRHSVPQETQCF; cdr3_nt: TGTGCCAGCTCACGTCATTCGGTACCGCAAGAGACCCAGTGCTTC
v_call: TRBV5-5; clone_size: many; d_call: .; j_call: TRBJ2-2; cdr3_aa: CASSSLMGTGELFF; cdr3_nt: TGTGCCAGCAGCTCCCTCATGGGGACCGGGGAGCTGTTTTTT
v_call: TRBV6-1; clone_size: many; d_call: TRBD2; j_call: TRBJ2-3; cdr3_aa: CASRALLLAGGNTDTQYF; cdr3_nt: TGTGCCAGCAGGGCCCTCTTACTAGCGGGAGGAAACACAGATACGCAGTATTTT
v_call: TRBV6-1; clone_size: many; d_call: TRBD2; j_call: TRBJ2-1; cdr3_aa: CASSETREAGNEQFF; cdr3_nt: TGTGCCAGCAGTGAAACGCGGGAGGCGGGCAATGAGCAGTTCTTC
v_call: TRBV12-5; clone_size: many; d_call: TRBD1; j_call: TRBJ2-1; cdr3_aa: CASGSGQVSPLF; cdr3_nt: TGTGCTAGTGGTTCTGGACAGGTTAGCCCTCTCTTC
v_call: TRBV11-2; clone_size: many; d_call: .; j_call: TRBJ2-3; cdr3_aa: CASSSTTVSTDTQYF; cdr3_nt: TGTGCCAGCAGCTCTACCACAGTTAGCACAGATACGCAGTATTTT
v_call: TRBV6-6; clone_size: many; d_call: .; j_call: TRBJ1-2; cdr3_aa: CASSYPGPTNYGYTF; cdr3_nt: TGTGCCAGCAGTTACCCGGGACCTACTAACTATGGCTACACCTTC
v_call: TRBV5-6; clone_size: many; d_call: .; j_call: TRBJ1-2; cdr3_aa: CASSFSGMRYGYTF; cdr3_nt: TGTGCCAGCAGCTTCTCAGGGATGCGCTATGGCTACACCTTC
v_call: TRBV30; clone_size: few; d_call: TRBD2; j_call: TRBJ2-5; cdr3_aa: CAWSFGLAGMETQYF; cdr3_nt: TGTGCCTGGAGCTTTGGACTAGCGGGGATGGAGACCCAGTACTTC
v_call: TRBV19; clone_size: few; d_call: TRBD2; j_call: TRBJ2-7; cdr3_aa: CASSIGGGVQSYEQYF; cdr3_nt: TGTGCCAGTAGTATTGGGGGGGGGGTACAGAGCTACGAGCAGTACTTC
v_call: TRBV20-1; clone_size: many; d_call: .; j_call: TRBJ2-1; cdr3_aa: CSARFIGGQRAQVGNEQFF; cdr3_nt: TGCAGTGCTAGATTCATCGGGGGGCAGCGAGCCCAAGTAGGCAATGAGCAGTTCTTC
v_call: TRBV20-1; clone_size: many; d_call: .; j_call: TRBJ2-7; cdr3_aa: CSATVGVSYEQYF; cdr3_nt: TGCAGTGCTACCGTGGGGGTATCCTACGAGCAGTACTTC
v_call: TRBV28; clone_size: .; d_call: TRBD1; j_call: TRBJ1-1; cdr3_aa: CASSSTGTGVVNTKAFF; cdr3_nt: TGTGCCAGCAGTTCAACCGGGACAGGGGTGGTGAACACTAAAGCTTTCTTT
v_call: TRBV6-5; clone_size: .; d_call: TRBD1; j_call: TRBJ2-4; cdr3_aa: CASSPQTGGKNIQYF; cdr3_nt: TGTGCCAGCAGTCCCCAGACAGGGGGCAAAAACATTCAGTACTTC
v_call: TRBV7-9; clone_size: many; d_call: .; j_call: TRBJ2-1; cdr3_aa: CASSLDVGDGNEQFF; cdr3_nt: TGTGCCAGCAGCTTAGATGTGGGAGACGGCAATGAGCAGTTCTTC
v_call: TRBV27; clone_size: many; d_call: .; j_call: TRBJ1-6; cdr3_aa: CASSRRTGPNSPLHF; cdr3_nt: TGTGCCAGCAGTCGAAGGACGGGACCTAATTCACCCCTCCACTTT
v_call: TRBV2; clone_size: many; d_call: .; j_call: TRBJ2-5; cdr3_aa: CASRRQETQYF; cdr3_nt: TGTGCCAGCAGACGACAAGAGACCCAGTACTTC
v_call: TRBV18; clone_size: .; d_call: TRBD2; j_call: TRBJ2-5; cdr3_aa: CASSPPSGIKTQYF; cdr3_nt: TGTGCCAGCTCACCACCTAGCGGGATAAAGACCCAGTACTTC
v_call: TRBV20-1; clone_size: many; d_call: .; j_call: TRBJ2-7; cdr3_aa: CSAEEVGGHPYEQYF; cdr3_nt: TGCAGTGCTGAAGAAGTCGGGGGACACCCCTACGAGCAGTACTTC
v_call: TRBV5-1; clone_size: many; d_call: .; j_call: TRBJ2-1; cdr3_aa: CASSWGPGSYNEQFF; cdr3_nt: TGCGCCAGCAGCTGGGGGCCTGGATCCTACAATGAGCAGTTCTTC
v_call: TRBV30; clone_size: few; d_call: .; j_call: TRBJ1-4; cdr3_aa: CAWSVLGSEKLFF; cdr3_nt: TGTGCCTGGAGTGTCTTGGGAAGTGAAAAACTGTTTTTT
v_call: TRBV7-8; clone_size: many; d_call: .; j_call: TRBJ2-7; cdr3_aa: CASSLTDDEQYF; cdr3_nt: TGTGCCAGCAGCCTAACAGATGACGAGCAGTACTTC
v_call: TRBV20-1; clone_size: many; d_call: TRBD2; j_call: TRBJ2-3; cdr3_aa: CSATRTSDNTDTQYF; cdr3_nt: TGCAGTGCTACCCGGACTAGCGACAACACAGATACGCAGTATTTT
v_call: TRBV5-1; clone_size: many; d_call: .; j_call: TRBJ2-7; cdr3_aa: CASSLALMGDEQYF; cdr3_nt: TGCGCCAGCAGCTTGGCCCTGATGGGAGACGAGCAGTACTTC
v_call: TRBV3-1; clone_size: many; d_call: .; j_call: TRBJ2-7; cdr3_aa: CASSQEAAGRGEQYF; cdr3_nt: TGTGCCAGCAGCCAAGAAGCGGCAGGGCGTGGGGAGCAGTACTTC
v_call: TRBV10-3; clone_size: many; d_call: .; j_call: TRBJ2-7; cdr3_aa: CAISAQGTYEQYF; cdr3_nt: TGTGCCATCAGTGCCCAGGGAACGTACGAGCAGTACTTC
v_call: TRBV7-3; clone_size: many; d_call: .; j_call: TRBJ1-2; cdr3_aa: CASSHTNGAGYTF; cdr3_nt: TGTGCCAGCAGCCATACAAACGGGGCCGGCTACACCTTC